The following is a T cell receptor (beta chain) sequence with its context. Just one base apart from a much larger clone, this may be a read error. This sample was included in a study of neurological immune-mediated disorders. Germline CDR1 reads SGHRS; CDR2 reads YFSETQ. The CDR3 is 16 residues long. MiXCR, applied by TCRdb to the 5' RACE reads, yields one record per CDR3 protein. The table has around 100,000 distinct CDR3 sequences, approximately 11% seen once. As to time point: longitudinal time-point 3. The clonotype was recovered from a female donor with HTLV-1-associated myelopathy (HAM/TSP). Sequenced input: PBMCs. The rearrangement joins TRBV5-1 to TRBJ2-6, with a tentative D call TRBD1 (5 bases). CDR3 loop: CTSSFDSRSGANVLTF. CDR3 nucleotide sequence: TGCACCAGCAGCTTTGACAGCCGCTCTGGGGCCAACGTCCTGACTTTC.